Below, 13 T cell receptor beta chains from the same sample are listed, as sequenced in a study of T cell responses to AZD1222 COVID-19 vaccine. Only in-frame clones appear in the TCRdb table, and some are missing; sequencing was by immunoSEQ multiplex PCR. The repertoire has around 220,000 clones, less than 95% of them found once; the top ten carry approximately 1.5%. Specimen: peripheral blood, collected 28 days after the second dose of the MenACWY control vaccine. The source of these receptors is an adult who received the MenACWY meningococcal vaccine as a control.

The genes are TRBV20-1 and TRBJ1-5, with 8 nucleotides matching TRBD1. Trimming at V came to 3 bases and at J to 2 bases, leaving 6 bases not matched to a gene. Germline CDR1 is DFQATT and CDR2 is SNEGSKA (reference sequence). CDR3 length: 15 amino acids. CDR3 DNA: TGCAGTGCTAGTCCAGGGGGCAGGGGCAATCAGCCCCAGCATTTT. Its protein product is CSASPGGRGNQPQHF.

This CDR3 is CATREAGGPGAYEQYF. Written as DNA, the CDR3 is TGTGCCACTAGAGAAGCGGGAGGGCCTGGGGCCTACGAGCAGTACTTC. This sequence joins TRBV28 and TRBJ2-7; 10 nucleotides line up with TRBD2. V lost 10 bases, J lost 2 bases, and 14 bases stayed unmatched. The CDR3 runs to 16 residues. Germline V CDR1 and CDR2: MDHEN, SYDVKM.

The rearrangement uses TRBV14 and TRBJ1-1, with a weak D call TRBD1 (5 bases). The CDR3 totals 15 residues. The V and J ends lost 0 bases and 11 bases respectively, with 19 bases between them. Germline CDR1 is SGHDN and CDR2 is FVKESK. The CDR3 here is CASSQDKGRNFGAFF. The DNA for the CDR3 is TGTGCCAGCAGCCAAGATAAGGGACGGAACTTCGGGGCTTTCTTT.

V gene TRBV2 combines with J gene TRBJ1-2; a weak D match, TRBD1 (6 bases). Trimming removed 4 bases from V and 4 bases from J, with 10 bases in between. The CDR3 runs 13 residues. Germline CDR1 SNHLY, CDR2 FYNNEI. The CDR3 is CASSGTALYGYTF. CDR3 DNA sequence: TGTGCCAGCAGTGGGACAGCTCTCTATGGCTACACCTTC.

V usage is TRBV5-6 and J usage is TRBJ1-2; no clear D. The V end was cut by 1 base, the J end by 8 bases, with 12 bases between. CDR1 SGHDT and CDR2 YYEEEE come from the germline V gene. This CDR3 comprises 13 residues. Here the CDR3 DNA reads TGTGCCAGCAGCTTGTGGGGTAATAGGGGCTACACCTTC. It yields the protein CASSLWGNRGYTF.

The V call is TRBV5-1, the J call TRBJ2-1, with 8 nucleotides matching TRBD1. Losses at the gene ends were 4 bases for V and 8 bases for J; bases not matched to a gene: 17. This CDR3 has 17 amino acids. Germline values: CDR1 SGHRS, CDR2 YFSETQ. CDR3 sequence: CASSRIGQGVFGDEQFF. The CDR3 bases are TGCGCCAGCAGCCGAATCGGACAGGGAGTTTTCGGCGATGAGCAGTTCTTC.

In DNA, the CDR3 is TGTGCCTGGAGTGCGGGTGTCCCCTATAATTCACCCCTCCACTTT. This sequence encodes CAWSAGVPYNSPLHF. The chain carries TRBV30 and TRBJ1-6; the D is unclear. Germline V CDR1 and CDR2: GTSNPN, SVGIG (reference sequence). V gave up 1 base and J gave up 2 bases, with 9 bases separating them. This CDR3 has 15 residues.

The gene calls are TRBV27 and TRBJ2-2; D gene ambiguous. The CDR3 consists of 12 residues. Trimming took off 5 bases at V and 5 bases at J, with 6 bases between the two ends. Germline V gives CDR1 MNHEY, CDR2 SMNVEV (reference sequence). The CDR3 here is CASSPLTGELFF. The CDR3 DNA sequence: TGTGCCAGCAGTCCGCTTACCGGGGAGCTGTTTTTT.

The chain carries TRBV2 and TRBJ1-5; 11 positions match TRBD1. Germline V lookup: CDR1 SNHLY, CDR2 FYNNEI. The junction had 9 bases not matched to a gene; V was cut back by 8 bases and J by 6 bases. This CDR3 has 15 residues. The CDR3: CASRRGQGVLQPQHF. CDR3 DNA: TGTGCCAGCCGAAGGGGACAGGGGGTGCTTCAGCCCCAGCATTTT.

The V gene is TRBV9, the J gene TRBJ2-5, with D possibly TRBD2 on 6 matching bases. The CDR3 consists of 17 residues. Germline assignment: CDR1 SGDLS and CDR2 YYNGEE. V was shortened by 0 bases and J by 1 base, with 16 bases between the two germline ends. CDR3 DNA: TGTGCCAGCAGCGTAGATGGAAGCGGGCACCCCCAAGAGACCCAGTACTTC. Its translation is CASSVDGSGHPQETQYF.

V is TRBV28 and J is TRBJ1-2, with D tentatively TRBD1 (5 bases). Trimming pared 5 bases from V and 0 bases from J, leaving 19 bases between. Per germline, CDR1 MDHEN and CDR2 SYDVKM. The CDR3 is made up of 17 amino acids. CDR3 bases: TGTGCCAGCAGTCCCCGGGGCAGGTTGCGCCCTAACTATGGCTACACCTTC. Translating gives CASSPRGRLRPNYGYTF.

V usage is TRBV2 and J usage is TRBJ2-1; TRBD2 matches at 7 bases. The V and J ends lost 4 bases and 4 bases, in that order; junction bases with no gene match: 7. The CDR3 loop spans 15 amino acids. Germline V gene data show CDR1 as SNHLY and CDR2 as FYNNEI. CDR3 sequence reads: CASSGLSGAYNEQFF. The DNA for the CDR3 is TGTGCCAGCAGTGGTTTGAGCGGGGCATACAATGAGCAGTTCTTC.

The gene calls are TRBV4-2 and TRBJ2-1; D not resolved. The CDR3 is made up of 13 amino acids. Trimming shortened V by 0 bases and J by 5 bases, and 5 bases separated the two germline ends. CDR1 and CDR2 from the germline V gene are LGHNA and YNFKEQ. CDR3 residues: CASSQENDNEQFF. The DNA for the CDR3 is TGTGCCAGCAGCCAAGAGAACGACAATGAGCAGTTCTTC.